This TCR beta chain is from a study of cytomegalovirus exposure and HLA in healthy donors. Study findings and constraints: Sequencing likely produced, as an artifact, a cluster of highly shared sequence variants. It was shown in a later analysis that HLA-associated TCR beta chains were more clonally expanded than other, equally common chains. In vitro work confirmed that a few CMV-associated chains recognize CMV antigens. TCR beta V- and J-gene trimming, according to a later analysis, was linked to a missense DCLRE1C variant.

Notes on this clone: Its antigen is unknown.

V was pared by 4 bases and J by 3 bases, with 12 bases between. This CDR3 is 14 amino acids long. CDR1 is SGHAT and CDR2 is FQDESV in the germline V gene (reference sequence). Primers included in the PCR were 60 Vbeta and 13 Jbeta primers. Sequenced by immunoSEQ multiplex PCR; TCRdb stores in-frame clones only, minus some. The table lists 95,000 to 120,000 clones, over 75% of them singletons, with approximately 5% in the top ten. The V gene is TRBV11-1, the J gene TRBJ1-1; possibly TRBD1 for D (5 bases). The sample consisted of PBMCs. The sequence was collected from a woman aged 25-40 years in good health and CMV-seropositive. The CDR3 region has the DNA TGTGCCAGCAGCTCCCGGGGGGTGGACACTGAAGCTTTCTTT. Protein product: CASSSRGVDTEAFF.